Sequencing of this T cell receptor (beta chain) was carried out in a study of T cells after posttransplantation cyclophosphamide. Whole-study findings and limits: Donor-recipient repertoire similarity was low at 1-2 months, rising over year one.

Notes on this clone: Its cognate antigen is unknown.

Cyclophosphamide on days +3 and +4 followed busulfan-fludarabine conditioning and a marrow graft. J lost 4 bases, V lost 1 base, and 13 bases had no gene match. The germline gives CDR1 SGHDT, CDR2 YYEEEE. This CDR3 region has 18 residues. Produced via immunoSEQ multiplex PCR; TCRdb's table is partial and in-frame only. The sample yields under 50,000 clones, around 90% seen once. This sequence originates from a male patient between 60 and 69 years old who received an allogeneic stem cell transplant from a related donor and was CMV-positive. Some T cells may have come from the graft donor. Sequencing used PBMCs, obtained around 67 days after allogeneic stem cell transplant with posttransplant cyclophosphamide. V usage is TRBV5-6 and J usage is TRBJ2-5, with TRBD2 matching 10 bases. The CDR3 DNA reads TGTGCCAGCAGCTTGTTTGTTTTCAGCGGGGGGGTGGTAGAGACCCAGTACTTC. Translated: CASSLFVFSGGVVETQYF.